The sequence of this T cell receptor (beta chain) was determined in a study of shared clonotypes between healthy human individuals. Study-wide points: Compared with memory subsets, naive subsets generally had larger estimated richness.

All of the donors resided in Nashville, Tennessee, and each was a Caucasian adult. Naive CD4+ cells were CD45RA-selected; the remaining cells were memory. A word on this clone: What it binds is unknown.

Trimming stripped 0 bases from V and 4 bases from J, with 13 bases between. Per germline, CDR1 LGHNA and CDR2 YNFKEQ. The CDR3 spans 16 residues. Profiling relied on immunoSEQ multiplex PCR, and the TCRdb table lists in-frame clones only, not all of them. The table lists roughly 500,000 clones, almost 97% of them singletons. The chain is built from TRBV4-2 and TRBJ2-1; possibly TRBD2 for D (6 bases). This clonotype was obtained from a woman in her 30s in good health. Source material: naive CD4+ T cells sorted from blood. Documented subset: CD45RA+ positively selected. The CDR3 DNA reads TGTGCCAGCAGCCAAGATTACCCGGGACTTTACAATGAGCAGTTCTTC. The encoded protein is CASSQDYPGLYNEQFF.